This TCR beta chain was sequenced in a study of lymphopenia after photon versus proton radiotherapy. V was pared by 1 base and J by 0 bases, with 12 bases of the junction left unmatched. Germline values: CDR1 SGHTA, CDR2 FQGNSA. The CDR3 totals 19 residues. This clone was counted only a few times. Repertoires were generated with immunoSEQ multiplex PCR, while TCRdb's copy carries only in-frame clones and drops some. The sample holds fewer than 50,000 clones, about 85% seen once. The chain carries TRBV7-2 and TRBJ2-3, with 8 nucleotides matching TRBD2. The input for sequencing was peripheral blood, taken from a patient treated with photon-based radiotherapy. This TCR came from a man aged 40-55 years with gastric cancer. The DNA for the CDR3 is TGTGCCAGCAGCTTAGGATTGGTGGGACTAGATGTTAGCACAGATACGCAGTATTTT. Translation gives CASSLGLVGLDVSTDTQYF.